In this sample, the clone carrying this T cell receptor beta chain turned up once. CDR1 and CDR2 (germline): MDHEN, SYDVKM. The CDR3 spans 14 residues. Trimming removed 8 bases from V and 4 bases from J, with 15 bases in between. Sequencing used immunoSEQ multiplex PCR; TCRdb keeps in-frame clones, though not all of them. The data contain approximately 79,000 clones, about 97% of them seen just once; the ten biggest clones take up around 0.2%. This record comes from a study of technical replicates of blood from several donors. The origin of this receptor is a human donor in good health. Sequencing used T cells isolated from PBMCs. The chain links TRBV28 to TRBJ1-5; TRBD1 might be the D (6 bases). The CDR3 protein is CASARGGGNQPQHF. The CDR3 DNA reads TGTGCCAGCGCACGGGGGGGCGGTAATCAGCCCCAGCATTTT.